Listed here are 8 T cell receptor beta chains from one sample, sequenced in a study of cytomegalovirus exposure and HLA in healthy donors. PCR employed 60 Vbeta and 13 Jbeta primers. Sequencing was performed with immunoSEQ multiplex PCR; in TCRdb, only in-frame clones are kept and a portion is missing. The table has some 190,000 clones, over 60% seen once. Sequenced input: PBMCs. These receptors were taken from a man between 25 and 39 years old in good health and CMV-seropositive.

This chain links TRBV11-3 with TRBJ2-1; tentative D call: TRBD2 (5 bases). V was trimmed by 0 bases and J by 0 bases, leaving 12 bases between them. In germline, CDR1 is SGHNT, CDR2 YENEEA. There are 17 residues in the CDR3. DNA for the CDR3: TGTGCCAGCAGCTTAGATCGAGGACTTAGCTCCTACAATGAGCAGTTCTTC. Its translation: CASSLDRGLSSYNEQFF. Complete variable domain (other parts from reference TRBV11-3 and TRBJ2-1): EAGVVQSPRYKIIEKKQPVAFWCNPISGHNTLYWYLQNLGQGPELLIRYENEEAVDDSQLPKDRFSAERLKGVDSTLKIQPAELGDSAVYLCASSLDRGLSSYNEQFFGPGTRLTVL.

V usage is TRBV7-9 and J usage is TRBJ1-2, with D possibly matching TRBD1 (6 bases). Germline values: CDR1 SEHNR, CDR2 FQNEAQ (reference sequence). The CDR3 totals 13 residues. V gave up 6 bases and J gave up 7 bases, with 15 bases separating them. The CDR3 is CASRNRVELGYTF. As DNA, the CDR3 is TGTGCCAGCAGGAACAGGGTCGAACTTGGCTACACCTTC.

This chain links TRBV7-2 with TRBJ1-1, with 9 positions matching TRBD1. This CDR3 has 14 amino acids. Germline CDR1 SGHTA, CDR2 FQGNSA. Trimming removed 3 bases from V and 5 bases from J; junction bases left unmatched: 4. CDR3 bases: TGTGCCAGCAGCTTGGGACAGGGAAGAACTGAAGCTTTCTTT. It encodes CASSLGQGRTEAFF.

The chain joins TRBV9 to TRBJ1-5, with D possibly being TRBD1 (5 bases). The CDR3 runs to 14 residues. Between the trimmed V and J ends, which lost 0 bases and 6 bases, there was a span of 10 bases. Germline loops: CDR1 SGDLS, CDR2 YYNGEE. The CDR3 DNA sequence: TGTGCCAGCAGCGTAGGGTGGGGCGTTCAGCCCCAGCATTTT. Translating it yields CASSVGWGVQPQHF.

For the CDR3, the DNA is TGTGCCAGCTCACCAACCCCAGGGTCCTACGAGCAGTACTTC. The encoded protein is CASSPTPGSYEQYF. This chain joins TRBV18 and TRBJ2-7, with TRBD1 as a possible D gene (5 bases). This CDR3 has 14 residues. The V and J ends lost 2 bases and 1 base respectively, with 9 bases between them. The germline V gene has CDR1 KGHSH and CDR2 LQKENI.

The CDR3 here is CASSIRLAAPREQFF. CDR3 nucleotides: TGTGCCAGTAGTATAAGACTAGCGGCTCCGCGGGAGCAGTTCTTC. The chain couples TRBV19 to TRBJ2-1; 9 nucleotides line up with TRBD2. With V trimmed by 2 bases and J by 10 bases, 9 bases remained unmatched. Germline assignment: CDR1 LNHDA and CDR2 SQIVND (reference sequence). The CDR3 consists of 15 residues.

The V gene is TRBV5-6, the J gene TRBJ1-5; 7 bases are shared with TRBD1. The CDR3 is made up of 17 amino acids. J was trimmed by 2 bases and V by 5 bases; bases with no gene match: 13. Germline CDR1 reads SGHDT; CDR2 reads YYEEEE. The CDR3 region is CASSSGDRAWGNQPQHF. The CDR3 DNA sequence: TGTGCCAGCAGTTCAGGTGACAGGGCTTGGGGCAATCAGCCCCAGCATTTT.

The genes are TRBV10-3 and TRBJ2-7, with D tentatively TRBD2 (6 bases). The V and J ends lost 2 bases and 5 bases respectively, with 7 bases between them. The CDR3 loop spans 12 amino acids. Germline assignment: CDR1 ENHRY and CDR2 SYGVKD. CDR3 DNA: TGTGCCATCAGTGAGGGGGGGAACGAGCAGTACTTC. It is translated as CAISEGGNEQYF.